This TCR beta chain was sequenced in a study of human T cells and chemical hapten exposure. Study-level points and caveats: After DPC sensitization, TCRs above 1 in 1000 frequency showed no change. Controls had significantly fewer large CDR3 similarity clusters than were formed by expanded TCRs.

TCRdb re-called the RACE reads with MiXCR, one entry per CDR3 protein. The table includes about 54,000 distinct CDR3 sequences, about 10% detected once. Stated time point: patch test 2, 6 weeks after DPC sensitization. As for treatment: therapeutic diphenylcyclopropenone sensitization with weekly scalp DPC. This clonotype was found a few times. Its antigen is still unknown. The sequence was obtained from a woman between 45 and 60 years old with alopecia areata. Some clones in this sample may be carry-over from other donors' samples. Here the sequenced sample was whole blood, taken in connection with sensitization to the hapten diphenylcyclopropenone (DPC).

The CDR3 DNA sequence: TGTGCCAGCAGTATAGGGAATCAGAATCAGCCCCAGCATTTT. It specifies CASSIGNQNQPQHF. V is TRBV28 and J is TRBJ1-5; D is ambiguous. Germline-derived CDR1 and CDR2 are MDHEN and SYDVKM. V gave up 5 bases and J gave up 4 bases, with 12 bases separating them. The CDR3 runs 14 residues. Drawing the rest from reference TRBV28 and TRBJ1-5, the complete variable domain is DVKVTQSSRYLVKRTGEKVFLECVQDMDHENMFWYRQDPGLGLRLIYFSYDVKMKEKGDIPEGYSVSREKKERFSLILESASTNQTSMYLCASSIGNQNQPQHFGDGTRLSIL.